One and the same sample provided the 7 T cell receptor beta chains below, sequenced in a study of a mutant IDH1 vaccine in newly diagnosed glioma. TCRdb keeps only in-frame clones here, not all; method: immunoSEQ multiplex PCR. The table includes about 51,000 clones, roughly 78% detected once. Specified time point: week 5, during vaccination. In every dose of vaccine, 300 ug of mutant IDH1 20-mer peptide was given alongside topical imiquimod. These receptors lack a known antigen. The source was PBMCs, collected from a glioma patient whose treatment included an IDH1 peptide vaccine. These receptors all stem from a woman aged 35 to 49 with glioma.

This chain connects TRBV27 to TRBJ1-1; D is unresolved. This CDR3 is 13 amino acids long. V lost 3 bases to trimming and J lost 1 base, with 6 bases between them. Per the germline V gene, CDR1 is MNHEY and CDR2 is SMNVEV (reference sequence). CDR3 in amino acids: CASSLARNTEAFF. The CDR3 nucleotides are TGTGCCAGCAGTTTGGCCCGGAACACTGAAGCTTTCTTT.

The gene calls are TRBV5-8 and TRBJ2-4, with TRBD2 identical over 7 bases. V shed 0 bases and J 1 base; nucleotides not matched to a gene: 7. Germline-derived CDR1 and CDR2 are SGHTS and YDEGEE. CDR3 size: 17 residues. The CDR3 sequence: CASSLALADEAKNIQYF. The CDR3 DNA is TGTGCCAGCAGCTTGGCTCTAGCGGACGAGGCCAAAAACATTCAGTACTTC.

The rearrangement links TRBV10-3 to TRBJ1-3, with D tentatively TRBD1 (5 bases). CDR1 and CDR2 from the germline V gene are ENHRY and SYGVKD. The CDR3 covers 14 residues. V was shortened by 8 bases and J by 4 bases, with 15 bases between the two germline ends. CDR3 nucleotide sequence: TGTGCCATCCAGGGAGACGGAGGCGGAAACACCATATATTTT. Its translation is CAIQGDGGGNTIYF.

The gene calls are TRBV5-1 and TRBJ2-7; tentative D call: TRBD2 (5 bases). This CDR3 is 14 amino acids long. Per the germline V gene, CDR1 is SGHRS and CDR2 is YFSETQ. V was shortened by 7 bases and J by 0 bases, with 14 bases between the two germline ends. CDR3 sequence reads: CASGRDPSSYEQYF. The CDR3 DNA reads TGCGCCAGCGGGAGAGACCCAAGCTCCTACGAGCAGTACTTC.

Here the CDR3 reads CAWSVSWPGGVEYF. In nucleotides, the CDR3 is TGTGCCTGGAGTGTAAGTTGGCCCGGCGGAGTCGAGTACTTC. This rearrangement joins TRBV30 to TRBJ2-7; D unclear. Deletions cut 0 bases from V and 11 bases from J, with 20 bases between. CDR1 GTSNPN and CDR2 SVGIG come from the germline V gene (reference sequence). This CDR3 has 14 residues.

The CDR3 DNA follows: TGTGCCTGGAGTAGGGGGGATTCTCGCACAGATACGCAGTATTTT. This encodes CAWSRGDSRTDTQYF. The rearrangement uses TRBV30 and TRBJ2-3, with D tentatively TRBD1 or TRBD2 (6 bases each). CDR1 is GTSNPN, CDR2 SVGIG, per germline (reference sequence). V lost 2 bases to trimming and J lost 1 base, with 13 bases between them. The CDR3 totals 15 residues.

The chain links TRBV9 to TRBJ1-3; D remains unclear. CDR1 and CDR2 (germline): SGDLS, YYNGEE. Trimming stripped 3 bases from V and 4 bases from J, with 5 bases between. This CDR3 has 12 residues. CDR3 residues: CASSESGNTIYF. CDR3 nucleotides: TGTGCCAGCAGCGAATCAGGAAACACCATATATTTT.